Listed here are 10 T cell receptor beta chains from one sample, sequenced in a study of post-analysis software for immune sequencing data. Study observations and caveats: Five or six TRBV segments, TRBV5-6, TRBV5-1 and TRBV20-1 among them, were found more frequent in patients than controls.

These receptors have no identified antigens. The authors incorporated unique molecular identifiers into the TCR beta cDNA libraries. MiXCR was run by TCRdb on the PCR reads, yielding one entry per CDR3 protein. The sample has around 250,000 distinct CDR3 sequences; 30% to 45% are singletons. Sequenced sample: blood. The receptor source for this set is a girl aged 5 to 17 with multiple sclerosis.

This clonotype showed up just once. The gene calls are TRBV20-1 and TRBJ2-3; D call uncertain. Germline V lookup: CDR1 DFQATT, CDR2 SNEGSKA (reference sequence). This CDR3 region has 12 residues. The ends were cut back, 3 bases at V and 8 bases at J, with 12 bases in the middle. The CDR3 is CSARRMGSTQYF. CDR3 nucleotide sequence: TGCAGTGCTAGGAGGATGGGCTCTACGCAGTATTTT.

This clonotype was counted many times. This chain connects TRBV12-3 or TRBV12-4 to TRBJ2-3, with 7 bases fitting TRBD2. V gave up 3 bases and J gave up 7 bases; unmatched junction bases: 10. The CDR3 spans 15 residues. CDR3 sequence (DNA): TGTGCCAGCAGTTTGTCGGGGGGAGAGATTTATACGCAGTATTTT. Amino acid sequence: CASSLSGGEIYTQYF.

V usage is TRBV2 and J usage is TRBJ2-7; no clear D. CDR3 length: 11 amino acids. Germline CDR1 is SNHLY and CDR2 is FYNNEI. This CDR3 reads CVSSLADEQYF. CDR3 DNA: TGTGTCAGTTCCTTGGCAGACGAGCAGTACTTC.

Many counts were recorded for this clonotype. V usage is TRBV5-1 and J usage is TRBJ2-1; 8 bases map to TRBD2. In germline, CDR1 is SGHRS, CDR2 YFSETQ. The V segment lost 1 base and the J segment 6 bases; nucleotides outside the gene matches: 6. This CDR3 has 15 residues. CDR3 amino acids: CASSLSGGALNEQFF. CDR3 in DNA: TGCGCCAGCAGCTTGTCGGGGGGGGCCCTCAATGAGCAGTTCTTC.

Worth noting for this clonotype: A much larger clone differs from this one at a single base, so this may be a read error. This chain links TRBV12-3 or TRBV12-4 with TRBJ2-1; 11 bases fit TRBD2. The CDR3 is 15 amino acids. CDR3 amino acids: CTSRPLAGAGNEQFF. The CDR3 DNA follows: TGTACCAGCAGGCCACTAGCGGGGGCAGGGAATGAGCAGTTCTTC.

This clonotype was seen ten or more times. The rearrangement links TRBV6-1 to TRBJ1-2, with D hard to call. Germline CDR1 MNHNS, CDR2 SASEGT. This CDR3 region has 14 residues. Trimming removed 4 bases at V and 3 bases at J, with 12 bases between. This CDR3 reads CASSVATVYYGYTF. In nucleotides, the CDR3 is TGTGCCAGCAGTGTGGCAACAGTTTACTATGGCTACACCTTC.

The CDR3 nucleotides are TGTGCCAGCAGCCGAGACAGGGGGGGCAGGCCAGATACGCAGTATTTT. Its translation: CASSRDRGGRPDTQYF. The rearrangement uses TRBV3-1 and TRBJ2-3; 9 nucleotides match TRBD1. The germline gives CDR1 LGHDT, CDR2 YNNKEL (reference sequence). With 4 bases clipped from V and 4 bases from J, the junction kept 9 bases outside the gene matches. This CDR3 comprises 16 residues.

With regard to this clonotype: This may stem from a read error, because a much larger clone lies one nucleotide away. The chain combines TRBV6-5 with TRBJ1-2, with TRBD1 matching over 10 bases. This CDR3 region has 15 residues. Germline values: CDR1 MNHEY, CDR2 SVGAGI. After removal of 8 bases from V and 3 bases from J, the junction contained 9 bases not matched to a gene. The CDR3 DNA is TGTGCCAGCCTTTTTGCCGGGACAGGGGACTATGGCTACACCTTC. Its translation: CASLFAGTGDYGYTF.

In DNA form, the CDR3 reads TGTGCCATCAGTAACGCTATGGGGGTCGTCGAGCAGTACTTC. Translated, it gives CAISNAMGVVEQYF. The V and J genes are TRBV10-3 and TRBJ2-7, with D perhaps assigned TRBD1 or TRBD2 (5 bases each). In germline, CDR1 is ENHRY, CDR2 SYGVKD. Trimming removed 5 bases at V and 6 bases at J, with 17 bases between. The CDR3 is made up of 14 amino acids.

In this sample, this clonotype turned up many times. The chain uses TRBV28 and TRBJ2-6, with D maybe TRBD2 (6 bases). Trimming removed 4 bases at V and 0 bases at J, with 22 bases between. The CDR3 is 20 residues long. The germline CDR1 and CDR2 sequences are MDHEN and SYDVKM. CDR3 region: CASSSEGSTLAVSGANVLTF. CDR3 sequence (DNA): TGTGCCAGCAGTTCGGAGGGGTCGACACTGGCCGTCTCTGGGGCCAACGTCCTGACTTTC.